Listed below are T cell receptor beta chains from one sample, sequenced in a study of blood T cells in healthy people across ages. MiXCR was run by TCRdb on the 5' RACE reads, yielding one entry per CDR3 protein. The sample records about 280,000 distinct CDR3 sequences, roughly 26% being singletons. Sequencing was done on a sample of blood. The receptors stem from a woman between 70 and 85 years old in good health. Both conserved end residues are part of each CDR3. D genes are given only for firm matches. For some rows the clone size is stated as once, few or many, or as a class when expanded; others skip it.

>TRBJ2-3|TRBD2|-|TRBV7-2
TGTGCCAGCAGCAGGACTAGGGACGCCACAGATACGCAGTATTTT
CASSRTRDATDTQYF
>TRBJ1-5|TRBD1|many|TRBV28
TGTGCCAGCAGGTCCGATACAGGGGGAAATAGCAATCAGCCCCAGCATTTT
CASRSDTGGNSNQPQHF
>TRBJ2-3|-|many|TRBV29-1
TGCAGCGTTGAAGATGAAGGACGGAGCACAGATACGCAGTATTTT
CSVEDEGRSTDTQYF
>TRBJ1-5|-|-|TRBV6-2/TRBV6-3
TGTGCCAGCAGTTACGAGCCGAATAGCAATCAGCCCCAGCATTTT
CASSYEPNSNQPQHF
>TRBJ2-5|TRBD2|few|TRBV20-1
TGCAGTGCCAGCTTTGGCGGGGGTCGCCAGGAGACCCAGTACTTC
CSASFGGGRQETQYF
>TRBJ2-5|TRBD2|-|TRBV30
TGTGCCTGGACTAGCGGGGGAGTAGAGACCCAGTACTTC
CAWTSGGVETQYF
>TRBJ1-3|TRBD1|many|TRBV4-1
TGCGCCAGCAGCCGAGTGGTCACAGGGGGCAGAAACACCATATATTTT
CASSRVVTGGRNTIYF
>TRBJ2-5|TRBD2|many|TRBV4-2
TGTGCCAGCAGCCAAGATCAGGGCGGGAGGAAGACCCAGTACTTC
CASSQDQGGRKTQYF
>TRBJ1-4|-|many|TRBV11-2
TGTGCCAGCAGGGACGGACTTAATGAAAAACTGTTTTTT
CASRDGLNEKLFF
>TRBJ2-5|-|-|TRBV29-1
TGCAGCGTCGCCAGGATCGGGGAGACCCAGTACTTC
CSVARIGETQYF
>TRBJ2-3|-|-|TRBV5-1
TGCGCCAGCAGCCCCACAAGGACAGATGCGCAGTATTTT
CASSPTRTDAQYF
>TRBJ2-5|-|-|TRBV12-3/TRBV12-4
TGTGCCAGCAGGCGCCACGATGAGACCCAGTACTTC
CASRRHDETQYF
>TRBJ2-3|-|-|TRBV29-1
TGCAGCTCCCAAGGGCCCACCCGGGTAGATACGCAGTATTTT
CSSQGPTRVDTQYF
>TRBJ2-5|-|few|TRBV5-1
TGCGCCAGCAGCCCCCGAGAGAACTTACAGCCCCAGTACTTC
CASSPRENLQPQYF
>TRBJ2-7|-|few|TRBV20-1
TGCAGTGCTGCGGGACATTCCGACGAGCAGTACTTC
CSAAGHSDEQYF
>TRBJ1-5|-|-|TRBV12-3/TRBV12-4
TGTGCCAGCAGCCCACACCCTAATCAGCCCCAGCATTTT
CASSPHPNQPQHF
>TRBJ2-7|-|-|TRBV11-2
TGTGCCAGCGGCATGGGCGCCCCGTCCTACGAGCAGTACTTC
CASGMGAPSYEQYF
>TRBJ2-7|TRBD2|few|TRBV6-2/TRBV6-3
TGTGCCAGCAGTTACATAGCGGGACGCTCCTACGAGCAGTACTTC
CASSYIAGRSYEQYF
>TRBJ2-1|-|few|TRBV7-3
TGTGCCAGCAGCCCCCAGTCTCCTCGAGAGCAGTTCTTC
CASSPQSPREQFF
>TRBJ2-7|TRBD1|-|TRBV5-1
TGCGCCAGCAGCAAAGGGACAGGGAGCTACGAGCAGTACTTC
CASSKGTGSYEQYF
>TRBJ2-5|-|-|TRBV10-3
TGTGCCATCAGCGGGGAGGCGTACCAAGAGACCCAGTACTTC
CAISGEAYQETQYF
>TRBJ2-1|-|-|TRBV24-1
TGTGCCACCAGTGGGGTCCCGGACTATGAGCAGTTCTTC
CATSGVPDYEQFF
>TRBJ1-1|-|few|TRBV5-1
TGCGCCAGCGGACGAGGGGGGTTCACTGAAGCTTTCTTT
CASGRGGFTEAFF
>TRBJ2-5|-|-|TRBV29-1
TGCAGCGTCGGACACGTTCAAGAGACCCAGTACTTC
CSVGHVQETQYF
>TRBJ2-1|-|-|TRBV2
TGTGCCAGCAGTACGGACTACTACAATGAGCAGTTCTTC
CASSTDYYNEQFF
>TRBJ2-2|-|few|TRBV5-4
TGCGCCAGCAGCTTGTACGGAACGAACACCGGGGAGCTGTTTTTT
CASSLYGTNTGELFF
>TRBJ2-5|TRBD2|-|TRBV20-1
TGCAGTGCCCAGCCATGGGTCTCGGCGGGAGGCCTACAAAAGACCCAGTACTTC
CSAQPWVSAGGLQKTQYF
>TRBJ2-1|TRBD2|-|TRBV5-1
TGCGCCAGCAGGGCATTCACTAGCGGGAGTAATGAGCAGTTCTTC
CASRAFTSGSNEQFF
>TRBJ1-2|TRBD1|-|TRBV3-1
TGTGCCAGCAGCCGGGGGACAGGAAGCGGCTACACCTTC
CASSRGTGSGYTF
>TRBJ2-3|-|many|TRBV27
TGTGCCAGCAGTTTCAGGGGCAGGGGGGAGCGGGTCACAGATACGCAGTATTTT
CASSFRGRGERVTDTQYF
>TRBJ2-7|-|few|TRBV7-2
TGTGCCAGCAGCTTAATGCCGCTTGTGGGGTCCTACGAGCAGTACTTC
CASSLMPLVGSYEQYF
>TRBJ2-3|-|-|TRBV5-5
TGTGCCAGCAGCCCCGTCCCCCAAGATACGCGGTATTTT
CASSPVPQDTRYF
>TRBJ2-7|TRBD2|few|TRBV4-2
TGTGCCAGCAGCCAAGAACCCACTAGCGGTTACGAGCAGTACTTC
CASSQEPTSGYEQYF
>TRBJ2-2|-|-|TRBV11-1
TGTGCCAGCACGAATTGGATGGGGCCTAAGAACACCGGGGAGCTGTTTTTT
CASTNWMGPKNTGELFF
>TRBJ1-1|-|many|TRBV20-1
TGCAGTGCCAGCCGACAGCCCCCAAACACTGAAGCTTTCTTT
CSASRQPPNTEAFF
>TRBJ2-7|-|-|TRBV2
TGTGCCAGCACGGTCCGGACGGGAGCCTACGAGCAGTACTTC
CASTVRTGAYEQYF
>TRBJ2-7|TRBD2|many|TRBV29-1
TGCAGCGTTGTTGGGGGTTCGACTAGCAACGAGCAGTACTTC
CSVVGGSTSNEQYF
>TRBJ1-4|TRBD1|-|TRBV4-3
TGCGCCAGCAGCCAAAATCTGGGACAGGGGAGTGAAGAACTGTTTTTT
CASSQNLGQGSEELFF
>TRBJ2-7|TRBD2|-|TRBV6-6
TGTGCCAGCATCCAAAAACCGACTAGCCATGGAGGCGAGCAGTACTTC
CASIQKPTSHGGEQYF
>TRBJ2-1|-|-|TRBV27
TGTGCCAGCAGTTTCCGATGGGAAAAGAAAAATGAGCAGTTCTTC
CASSFRWEKKNEQFF
>TRBJ2-7|-|-|TRBV12-3/TRBV12-4
TGTGCCAGCAGTTTCCGCAGGCGGGAGCAGTACTTC
CASSFRRREQYF